Each of the 2 T cell receptor beta chains below was sequenced from the same sample in a study of blood T cells in healthy people across ages. Using a J-beta primer mix together with a sample-barcoded 5' primer, a second PCR was run for 7 to 11 cycles. TCRdb processed the 5' RACE reads anew with MiXCR; each CDR3 protein has one entry. The sample has some 850,000 distinct CDR3 sequences; under 30% are singletons. These data also featured in a second study, about T cells of mothers and their children.

Sequenced material: blood. All receptors derive from a boy between 10 and 17 years old in good health.

The chain employs TRBV29-1 and TRBJ2-4; the D is unclear. CDR1 and CDR2 (germline): SQVTM, ANQGSEA. V was clipped by 4 bases and J by 0 bases, with 10 bases between them. The CDR3 runs to 14 residues. The CDR3 spells CSVVARLAKNIQYF. CDR3 bases: TGCAGCGTTGTTGCACGACTAGCCAAAAACATTCAGTACTTC.

The chain is built from TRBV6-1 and TRBJ1-2, with a possible D match to TRBD1 (5 bases). CDR3 length: 14 residues. The V end lost 2 bases, the J end lost 3 bases, and 10 bases lay between the germline ends. In germline, CDR1 is MNHNS, CDR2 SASEGT. The DNA of the CDR3 is TGTGCCAGCAGTGAACAGGGAGCCTACTATGGCTACACCTTC. As protein: CASSEQGAYYGYTF.